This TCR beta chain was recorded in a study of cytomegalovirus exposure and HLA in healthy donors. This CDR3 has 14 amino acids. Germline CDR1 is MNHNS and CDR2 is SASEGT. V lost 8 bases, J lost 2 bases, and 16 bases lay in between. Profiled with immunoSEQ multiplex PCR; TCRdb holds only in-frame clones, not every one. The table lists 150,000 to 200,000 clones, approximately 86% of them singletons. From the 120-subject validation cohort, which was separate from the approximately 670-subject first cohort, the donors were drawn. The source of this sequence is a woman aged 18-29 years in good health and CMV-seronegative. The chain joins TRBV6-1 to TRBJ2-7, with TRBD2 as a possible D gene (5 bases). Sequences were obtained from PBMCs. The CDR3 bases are TGTGCCAGCCGGTCGAGGGAAGGAACCTACGAGCAGTACTTC. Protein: CASRSREGTYEQYF.